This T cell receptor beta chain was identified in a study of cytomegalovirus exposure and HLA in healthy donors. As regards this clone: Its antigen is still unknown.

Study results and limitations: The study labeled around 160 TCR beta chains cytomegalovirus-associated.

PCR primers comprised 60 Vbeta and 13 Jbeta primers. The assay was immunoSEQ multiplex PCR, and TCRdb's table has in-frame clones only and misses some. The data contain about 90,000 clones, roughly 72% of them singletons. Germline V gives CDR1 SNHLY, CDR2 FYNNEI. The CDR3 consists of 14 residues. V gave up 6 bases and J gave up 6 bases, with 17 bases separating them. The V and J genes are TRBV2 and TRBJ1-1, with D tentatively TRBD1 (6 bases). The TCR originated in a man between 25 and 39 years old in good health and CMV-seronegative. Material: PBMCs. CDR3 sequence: CASSTGKGNAEAFF. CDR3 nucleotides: TGTGCCAGCAGCACAGGGAAGGGAAATGCTGAAGCTTTCTTT.